The sequence of this TCR beta chain was determined in a study of cytomegalovirus exposure and HLA in healthy donors. Study information: An analysis done earlier identified about 120 million unique TCR beta sequences from about 179 million T cells.

Trimming took off 3 bases at V and 3 bases at J, with 9 bases between the two ends. The CDR3 consists of 13 residues. CDR1 and CDR2 from the germline V gene are SGHDT and YYEEEE. PCR involved 60 Vbeta and 13 Jbeta primers. Authors' data handling: Roughly 11 million shared chains were among around 80 million unique TCR beta chains counted in a later analysis. Profiling relied on immunoSEQ multiplex PCR, and the TCRdb table lists in-frame clones only, not all of them. V and J calls plus clone size are reproduced from that table; the DNA served to infer D and trimming. This table has over 95,000 clones, 75% to 80% appearing once.

The sequence came from a woman aged 40-49 years in good health and CMV-seropositive. J is TRBJ2-5 and V is TRBV5-6; tentatively, D is TRBD2 (6 bases). Sequenced input: PBMCs. The CDR3 DNA reads TGTGCCAGCAGCTGGGGGACTGAAGAGACCCAGTACTTC. Encoded protein: CASSWGTEETQYF.